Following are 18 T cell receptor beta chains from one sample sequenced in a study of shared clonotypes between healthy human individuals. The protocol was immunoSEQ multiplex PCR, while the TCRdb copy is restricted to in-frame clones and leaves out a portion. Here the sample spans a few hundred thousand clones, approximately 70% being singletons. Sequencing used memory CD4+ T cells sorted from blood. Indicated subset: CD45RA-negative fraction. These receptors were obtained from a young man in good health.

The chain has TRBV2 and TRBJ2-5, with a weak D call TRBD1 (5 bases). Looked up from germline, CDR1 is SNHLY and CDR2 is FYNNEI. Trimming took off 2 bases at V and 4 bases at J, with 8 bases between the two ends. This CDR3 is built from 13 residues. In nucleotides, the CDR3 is TGTGCCAGCAGTGAAAGGGGTAGAGAGACCCAGTACTTC. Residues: CASSERGRETQYF.

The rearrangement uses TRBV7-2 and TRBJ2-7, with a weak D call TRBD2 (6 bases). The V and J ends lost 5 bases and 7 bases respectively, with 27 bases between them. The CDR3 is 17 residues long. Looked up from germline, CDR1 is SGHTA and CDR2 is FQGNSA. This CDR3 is CASSRGGVGGLEREQYF. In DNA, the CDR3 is TGTGCCAGCAGCCGAGGTGGAGTCGGGGGACTTGAGCGTGAGCAGTACTTC.

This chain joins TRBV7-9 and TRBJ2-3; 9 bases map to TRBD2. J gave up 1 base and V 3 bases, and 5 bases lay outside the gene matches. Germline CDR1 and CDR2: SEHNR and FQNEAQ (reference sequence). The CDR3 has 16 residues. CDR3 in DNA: TGTGCCAGCAGCTTCATTAGCGGGGGAGGCACAGATACGCAGTATTTT. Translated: CASSFISGGGTDTQYF.

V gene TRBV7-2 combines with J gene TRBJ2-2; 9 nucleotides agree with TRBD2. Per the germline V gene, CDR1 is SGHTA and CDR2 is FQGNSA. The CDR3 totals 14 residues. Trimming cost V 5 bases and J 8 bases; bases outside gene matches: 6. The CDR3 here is CASSPLAGLGELFF. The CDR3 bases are TGTGCCAGCAGCCCGCTAGCGGGACTAGGGGAGCTGTTTTTT.

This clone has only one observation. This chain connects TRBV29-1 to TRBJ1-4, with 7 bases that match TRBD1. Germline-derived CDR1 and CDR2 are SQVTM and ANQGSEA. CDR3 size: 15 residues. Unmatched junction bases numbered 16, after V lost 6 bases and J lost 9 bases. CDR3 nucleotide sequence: TGCAGCGTCGACATCCGGACAGGTCGGCTCCAAAAACTGTTTTTT. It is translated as CSVDIRTGRLQKLFF.

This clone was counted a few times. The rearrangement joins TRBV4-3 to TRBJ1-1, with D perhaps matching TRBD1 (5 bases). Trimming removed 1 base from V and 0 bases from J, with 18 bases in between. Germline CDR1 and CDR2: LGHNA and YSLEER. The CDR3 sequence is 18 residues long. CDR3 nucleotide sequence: TGCGCCAGCAGCCAAGTTCCGGGGGGTGCGGTCATGAACACTGAAGCTTTCTTT. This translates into CASSQVPGGAVMNTEAFF.

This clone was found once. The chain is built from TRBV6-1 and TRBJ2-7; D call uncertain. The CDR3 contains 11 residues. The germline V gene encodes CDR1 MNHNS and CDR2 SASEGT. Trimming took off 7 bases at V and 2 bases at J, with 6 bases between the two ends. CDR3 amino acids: CASTSTYEQYF. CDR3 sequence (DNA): TGTGCCAGCACTAGTACCTACGAGCAGTACTTC.

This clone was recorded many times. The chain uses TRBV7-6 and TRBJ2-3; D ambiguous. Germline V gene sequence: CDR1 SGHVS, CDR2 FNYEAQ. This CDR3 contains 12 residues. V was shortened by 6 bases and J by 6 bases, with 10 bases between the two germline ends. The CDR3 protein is CASSRWADTQYF. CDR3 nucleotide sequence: TGTGCCAGCAGTAGATGGGCTGATACGCAGTATTTT.

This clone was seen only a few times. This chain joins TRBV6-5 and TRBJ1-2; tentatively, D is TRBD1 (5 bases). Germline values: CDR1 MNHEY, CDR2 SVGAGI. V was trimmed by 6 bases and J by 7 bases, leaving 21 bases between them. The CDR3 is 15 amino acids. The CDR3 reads CASSPTQGPGGGYTF. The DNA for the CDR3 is TGTGCCAGCAGCCCCACCCAGGGTCCCGGTGGTGGCTACACCTTC.

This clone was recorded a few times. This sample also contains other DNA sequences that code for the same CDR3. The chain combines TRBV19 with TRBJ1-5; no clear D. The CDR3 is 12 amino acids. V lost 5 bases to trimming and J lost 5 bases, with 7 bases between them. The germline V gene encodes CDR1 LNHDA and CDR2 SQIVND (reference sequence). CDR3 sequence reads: CASSLRDQPQHF. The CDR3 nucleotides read TGTGCCAGTAGTCTCCGAGATCAGCCCCAGCATTTT.

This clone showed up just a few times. The CDR3: CASSPQRGVANTGELFF. CDR3 nucleotides: TGTGCCAGCAGCCCCCAGAGAGGGGTAGCGAACACCGGGGAGCTGTTTTTT. This rearrangement joins TRBV5-4 to TRBJ2-2, with D perhaps being TRBD1 or TRBD2 (5 bases each). CDR3 length equals 17 residues. V shed 4 bases and J shed 0 bases, with 16 bases lying between them. Looked up from germline, CDR1 is SGHNT and CDR2 is YYREEE (reference sequence).

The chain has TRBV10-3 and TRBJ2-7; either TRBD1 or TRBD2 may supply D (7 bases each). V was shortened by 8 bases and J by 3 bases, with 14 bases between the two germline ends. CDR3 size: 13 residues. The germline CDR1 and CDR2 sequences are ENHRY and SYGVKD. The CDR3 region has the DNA TGTGCCATCGGGCAGGGGGGGCGCTACGAGCAGTACTTC. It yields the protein CAIGQGGRYEQYF.

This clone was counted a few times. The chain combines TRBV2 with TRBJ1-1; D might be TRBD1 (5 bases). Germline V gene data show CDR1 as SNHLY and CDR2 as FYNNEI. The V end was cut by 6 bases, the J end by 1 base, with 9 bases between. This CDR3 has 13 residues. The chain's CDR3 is CASREGRNTEAFF. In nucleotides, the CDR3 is TGTGCCAGCAGGGAGGGGAGGAACACTGAAGCTTTCTTT.

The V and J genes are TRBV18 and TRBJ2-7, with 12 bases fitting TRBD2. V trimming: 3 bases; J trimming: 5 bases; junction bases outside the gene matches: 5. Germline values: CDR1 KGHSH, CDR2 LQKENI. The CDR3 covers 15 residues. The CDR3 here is CASSPVLAGGHEQYF. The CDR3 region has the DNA TGTGCCAGCTCACCTGTACTAGCGGGAGGACACGAGCAGTACTTC. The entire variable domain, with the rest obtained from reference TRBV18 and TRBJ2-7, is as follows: NAGVMQNPRHLVRRRGQEARLRCSPMKGHSHVYWYRQLPEEGLKFMVYLQKENIIDESGMPKERFSAEFPKEGPSILRIQQVVRGDSAAYFCASSPVLAGGHEQYFGPGTRLTVT.

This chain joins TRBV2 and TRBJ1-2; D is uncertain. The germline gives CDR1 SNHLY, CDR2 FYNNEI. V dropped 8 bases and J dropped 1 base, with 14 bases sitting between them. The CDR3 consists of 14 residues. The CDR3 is CASSGRGLNYGYTF. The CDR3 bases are TGTGCCAGCTCTGGGAGAGGACTTAACTATGGCTACACCTTC.

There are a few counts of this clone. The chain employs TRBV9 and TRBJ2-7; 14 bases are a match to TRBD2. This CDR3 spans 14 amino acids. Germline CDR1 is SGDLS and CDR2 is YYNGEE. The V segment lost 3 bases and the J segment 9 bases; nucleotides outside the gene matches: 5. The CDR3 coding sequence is TGTGCCAGCAGCGATGGACTAGCGGGAGGTTGGCAGTACTTC. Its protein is CASSDGLAGGWQYF.

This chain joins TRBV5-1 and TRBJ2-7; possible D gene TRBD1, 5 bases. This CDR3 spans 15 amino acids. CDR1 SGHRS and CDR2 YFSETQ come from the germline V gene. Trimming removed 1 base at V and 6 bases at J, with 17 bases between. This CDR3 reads CASSLTYRTATEQYF. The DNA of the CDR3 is TGCGCCAGCAGCTTGACATACAGGACGGCCACCGAGCAGTACTTC.

Written as DNA, the CDR3 is TGCGCCAGCAGCTTGGCAACGTCAGGATACAATGAGCAGTTCTTC. Translation gives CASSLATSGYNEQFF. This chain connects TRBV5-1 to TRBJ2-1; D is unresolved. The CDR3 is made up of 15 amino acids. Germline V CDR1 and CDR2: SGHRS, YFSETQ. The V end lost 0 bases, the J end lost 4 bases, and 11 bases lay between the germline ends. The variable domain in full, with the rest retrieved from reference TRBV5-1 and TRBJ2-1, is KAGVTQTPRYLIKTRGQQVTLSCSPISGHRSVSWYQQTPGQGLQFLFEYFSETQRNKGNFPGRFSGRQFSNSRSEMNVSTLELGDSALYLCASSLATSGYNEQFFGPGTRLTVL.